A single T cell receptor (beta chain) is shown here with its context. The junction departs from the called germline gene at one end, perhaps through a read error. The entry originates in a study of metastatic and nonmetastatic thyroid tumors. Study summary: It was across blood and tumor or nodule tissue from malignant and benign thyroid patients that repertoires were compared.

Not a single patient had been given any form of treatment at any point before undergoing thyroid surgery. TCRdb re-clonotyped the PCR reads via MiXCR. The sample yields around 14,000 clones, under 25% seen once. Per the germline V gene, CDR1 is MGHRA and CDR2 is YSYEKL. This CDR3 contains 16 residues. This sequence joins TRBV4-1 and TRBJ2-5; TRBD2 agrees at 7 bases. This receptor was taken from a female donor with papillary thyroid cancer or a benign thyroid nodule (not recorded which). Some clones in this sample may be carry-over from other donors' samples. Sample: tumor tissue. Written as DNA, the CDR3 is TGCGCCAGCAGCCACGCGGGAGCGTTCTTAGGAGAGACCCTGTACTTC. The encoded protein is CASSHAGAFLGETLYF.